What follows are 26 T cell receptor beta chains derived from one specimen sequenced in a study of glioma-infiltrating T cells after dendritic cell vaccination. Measured with immunoSEQ multiplex PCR; TCRdb has only the in-frame clones, and not every one. The sample has about 32,000 clones, over 90% seen once. The specimen was blood, collected before dendritic cell vaccination. These receptors originate from a human donor with glioblastoma.

V gene TRBV19 combines with J gene TRBJ2-3; D possibly corresponds to TRBD2 (5 bases). Germline assignment: CDR1 LNHDA and CDR2 SQIVND (reference sequence). CDR3 length: 15 amino acids. The ends were cut back, 5 bases at V and 2 bases at J, with 14 bases in the middle. The CDR3 sequence is CASSPPGRPTDTQYF. The DNA for the CDR3 is TGTGCCAGTAGTCCCCCGGGAAGGCCCACAGATACGCAGTATTTT.

The genes are TRBV4-2 and TRBJ2-1, with 9 bases matching TRBD2. In germline, CDR1 is LGHNA, CDR2 YNFKEQ. The CDR3 covers 15 residues. V was clipped by 4 bases and J by 6 bases; unmatched bases: 7. CDR3 sequence (DNA): TGTGCCAGCAGCCCTGGGGCGGGGGGGCTCAATGAGCAGTTCTTC. Translation gives CASSPGAGGLNEQFF.

The count of this clone is one. The V gene is TRBV5-1, the J gene TRBJ2-3, with TRBD1 matching 9 bases. The CDR3 has 14 amino acids. Losses at the gene ends were 4 bases for V and 5 bases for J; bases not matched to a gene: 5. From germline, CDR1 is SGHRS and CDR2 YFSETQ. As DNA, the CDR3 is TGCGCCAGCAGCCCGGGACAGGGACAAGATACGCAGTATTTT. The encoded protein is CASSPGQGQDTQYF.

This clone was observed a single time. The chain recombines TRBV21-1 with TRBJ1-2. TRBV21-1 is deemed a pseudogene. The CDR3 consists of 12 residues. DNA for the CDR3: TGTGCCAGCCGGGGAGATAACTATGGCTACACCTTC. It yields the protein CASRGDNYGYTF.

The J gene is TRBJ2-5, the V gene TRBV5-8; D gene unclear. The CDR3 runs to 14 residues. Between the trimmed V and J ends, which lost 4 bases and 5 bases, there was a span of 15 bases. CDR1 is SGHTS and CDR2 is YDEGEE in the germline V gene. The CDR3 region is CASSGELYSETQYF. As DNA, the CDR3 is TGTGCCAGCAGCGGAGAACTATATAGCGAGACCCAGTACTTC.

The chain carries TRBV5-6 and TRBJ1-1; D gene ambiguous. CDR1 SGHDT and CDR2 YYEEEE come from the germline V gene. The CDR3 extends over 15 amino acids. The V and J ends lost 1 base and 3 bases respectively, with 13 bases between them. The CDR3 sequence is CASSLWVTSDTEAFF. CDR3 in DNA: TGTGCCAGCAGCTTGTGGGTGACATCGGACACTGAAGCTTTCTTT.

This chain links TRBV28 with TRBJ2-7; 9 nucleotides match TRBD1. The CDR3 is made up of 14 amino acids. Losses at the gene ends were 6 bases for V and 4 bases for J; bases not matched to a gene: 7. Germline lookup yields CDR1 MDHEN and CDR2 SYDVKM. The CDR3 is CASRPGTGFYEQYF. In nucleotides, the CDR3 is TGTGCCAGCAGACCCGGGACAGGGTTTTACGAGCAGTACTTC.

This clone was observed a few times. The chain couples TRBV5-8 to TRBJ2-3; 7 bases match TRBD1. J was trimmed by 0 bases and V by 2 bases; bases with no gene match: 3. CDR3 size: 15 residues. The germline V gene has CDR1 SGHTS and CDR2 YDEGEE. This CDR3 reads CASSLFRGSTDTQYF. The CDR3 bases are TGTGCCAGCAGCTTATTCAGGGGGAGCACAGATACGCAGTATTTT.

The V and J genes are TRBV29-1 and TRBJ2-5, with D perhaps TRBD1 (5 bases). The V gene lost 4 bases and the J gene lost 3 bases, with 12 bases spanning the gap. Germline V gene sequence: CDR1 SQVTM, CDR2 ANQGSEA. CDR3 length equals 13 residues. CDR3 loop: CSVVRQRKETQYF. The CDR3 coding sequence is TGCAGCGTTGTTCGACAGAGGAAAGAGACCCAGTACTTC. The complete variable domain, with remaining parts taken from reference TRBV29-1 and TRBJ2-5, reads SAVISQKPSRDICQRGTSLTIQCQVDSQVTMMFWYRQQPGQSLTLIATANQGSEATYESGFVIDKFPISRPNLTFSTLTVSNMSPEDSSIYLCSVVRQRKETQYFGPGTRLLVL.

V gene TRBV6-1 combines with J gene TRBJ1-2; 7 bases map to TRBD1. There are 14 residues in the CDR3. CDR1 and CDR2 from the germline V gene are MNHNS and SASEGT. Losses at the gene ends were 6 bases for V and 2 bases for J; bases not matched to a gene: 6. The CDR3 spells CASRRDRTNYGYTF. Here the CDR3 DNA reads TGTGCCAGCAGGAGGGACAGAACCAACTATGGCTACACCTTC.

This chain uses TRBV12-5 with TRBJ1-1; D remains ambiguous. The germline CDR1 and CDR2 sequences are LGHNT and FRNRAP. Trimming took off 1 base at V and 4 bases at J, with 13 bases between the two ends. This CDR3 comprises 15 residues. CDR3 nucleotide sequence: TGTGCTAGTGGTTTGGAGCGGGATTGGGGCACTGAAGCTTTCTTT. Translated: CASGLERDWGTEAFF.

V usage is TRBV19 and J usage is TRBJ2-7; TRBD1 might be the D (5 bases). The V end lost 1 base, the J end lost 0 bases, and 19 bases lay between the germline ends. CDR1 is LNHDA, CDR2 SQIVND, per germline (reference sequence). The CDR3 consists of 18 residues. The CDR3 region has the DNA TGTGCCAGTAGTATAGTGGGGCCGAGCAACCCGAGCTCCTACGAGCAGTACTTC. This sequence encodes CASSIVGPSNPSSYEQYF.

This chain uses TRBV28 with TRBJ2-6, with D possibly TRBD1 on 5 matching bases. Germline V CDR1 and CDR2: MDHEN, SYDVKM. This CDR3 is built from 15 residues. V was shortened by 6 bases and J by 0 bases, with 9 bases between the two germline ends. As DNA, the CDR3 is TGTGCCAGCAGGGGGCGGCACTCTGGGGCCAACGTCCTGACTTTC. Amino acid sequence: CASRGRHSGANVLTF.

V gene TRBV2 combines with J gene TRBJ1-5, with a tentative D call TRBD1 (6 bases). Germline-derived CDR1 and CDR2 are SNHLY and FYNNEI. V lost 7 bases, J lost 7 bases, and 14 bases lay in between. CDR3 length: 13 amino acids. This chain's CDR3 is CASKAQGTQPQHF. CDR3 sequence (DNA): TGTGCCAGCAAAGCCCAGGGGACCCAGCCCCAGCATTTT.

In this sample, this clone turned up once. This sequence joins TRBV30 and TRBJ2-5; D is unresolved. Trimming removed 1 base from V and 5 bases from J, with 11 bases in between. This CDR3 has 13 amino acids. Germline V gene data show CDR1 as GTSNPN and CDR2 as SVGIG (reference sequence). CDR3 sequence reads: CAWSGISLETQYF. For the CDR3, the DNA is TGTGCCTGGAGTGGTATTAGCCTGGAGACCCAGTACTTC.

This chain links TRBV27 with TRBJ1-2; D is perhaps TRBD1 (6 bases). The CDR3 contains 15 residues. Trimming removed 6 bases at V and 5 bases at J, with 19 bases between. The germline CDR1 and CDR2 sequences are MNHEY and SMNVEV (reference sequence). DNA for the CDR3: TGTGCCAGCAGCCCAAACAGGGATGCGGCATATGGCTACACCTTC. Protein sequence: CASSPNRDAAYGYTF.

The chain couples TRBV18 to TRBJ1-5, with 7 nucleotides matching TRBD1. V shed 3 bases and J 6 bases; nucleotides not matched to a gene: 5. The CDR3 is made up of 14 amino acids. Germline-derived CDR1 and CDR2 are KGHSH and LQKENI. CDR3 sequence reads: CASSPRQGSQPQHF. The CDR3 DNA reads TGTGCCAGCTCACCTCGACAGGGTAGTCAGCCCCAGCATTTT. The complete variable domain, with remaining parts taken from reference TRBV18 and TRBJ1-5, reads NAGVMQNPRHLVRRRGQEARLRCSPMKGHSHVYWYRQLPEEGLKFMVYLQKENIIDESGMPKERFSAEFPKEGPSILRIQQVVRGDSAAYFCASSPRQGSQPQHFGDGTRLSIL.

The chain combines TRBV7-8 with TRBJ2-4; D is uncertain. The V end was cut by 0 bases, the J end by 0 bases, with 6 bases between. The CDR3 sequence is 15 residues long. Per the germline V gene, CDR1 is SGHVS and CDR2 is FQNEAQ. The CDR3 DNA sequence: TGTGCCAGCAGCTTAGCGGAGCGAGCCAAAAACATTCAGTACTTC. Translation gives CASSLAERAKNIQYF.

Details on this clone: Other nucleotide sequences from this sample produce the same CDR3. The rearrangement joins TRBV29-1 to TRBJ2-7, with 7 bases aligning to TRBD1. Germline CDR1 is SQVTM and CDR2 is ANQGSEA. This CDR3 is built from 12 residues. After removal of 7 bases from V and 3 bases from J, the junction contained 6 bases not matched to a gene. The CDR3, as DNA: TGCAGCGCTCGACAGGGAAGCTACGAGCAGTACTTC. It encodes CSARQGSYEQYF.

This chain links TRBV5-1 with TRBJ2-5; D is possibly TRBD1 (6 bases). Per the germline V gene, CDR1 is SGHRS and CDR2 is YFSETQ. There are 14 residues in the CDR3. Trimming pared 4 bases from V and 4 bases from J, leaving 14 bases between. The CDR3 region is CASSGGGPRETQYF. The CDR3 nucleotides read TGCGCCAGCAGCGGGGGCGGGCCTAGAGAGACCCAGTACTTC.

The rearrangement links TRBV13 to TRBJ2-7; TRBD2 matches at 13 bases. Germline V CDR1 and CDR2: PRHDT, FYEKMQ (reference sequence). With V trimmed by 4 bases and J by 5 bases, 5 bases remained unmatched. The CDR3 spans 15 residues. The CDR3 DNA reads TGTGCCAGCAGCTCCTCACTAGCGGGGGGGAACGAGCAGTACTTC. It codes for CASSSSLAGGNEQYF.

The chain uses TRBV27 and TRBJ2-7, with TRBD2 identical over 7 bases. The CDR3 spans 15 residues. CDR1 and CDR2 (germline): MNHEY, SMNVEV (reference sequence). Losses at the gene ends were 3 bases for V and 0 bases for J; bases not matched to a gene: 5. As DNA, the CDR3 is TGTGCCAGCAGTTTGGGGCGGGGGTACTCCTACGAGCAGTACTTC. Amino acids: CASSLGRGYSYEQYF.

The rearrangement uses TRBV29-1 and TRBJ2-3; 7 bases line up with TRBD2. Germline CDR1 and CDR2: SQVTM and ANQGSEA. The CDR3 extends over 14 amino acids. V shed 0 bases and J 1 base; nucleotides not matched to a gene: 1. CDR3 residues: CSVEDAGGTDTQYF. CDR3 bases: TGCAGCGTTGAAGATGCGGGGGGCACAGATACGCAGTATTTT.

In this sample, this clone turned up once. The rearrangement links TRBV5-4 to TRBJ2-3; possible D gene TRBD1, 6 bases. This CDR3 is 14 amino acids long. V was shortened by 0 bases and J by 1 base, with 6 bases between the two germline ends. Germline V gene lookup returns CDR1 SGHNT and CDR2 YYREEE (reference sequence). The CDR3 DNA sequence: TGTGCCAGCAGCTTGGGGGGGCGCACAGATACGCAGTATTTT. It encodes CASSLGGRTDTQYF. Drawing the rest from reference TRBV5-4 and TRBJ2-3, the complete variable domain is ETGVTQSPTHLIKTRGQQVTLRCSSQSGHNTVSWYQQALGQGPQFIFQYYREEENGRGNFPPRFSGLQFPNYSSELNVNALELDDSALYLCASSLGGRTDTQYFGPGTRLTVL.

This CDR3 is CASSDRDRGYQETQYF. DNA for the CDR3: TGCGCCAGCAGCGACCGGGACAGGGGGTACCAAGAGACCCAGTACTTC. The chain employs TRBV5-1 and TRBJ2-5, with 11 bases matching TRBD1. Unmatched junction bases numbered 5, after V lost 4 bases and J lost 0 bases. The CDR3 loop spans 16 amino acids. CDR1 and CDR2 (germline): SGHRS, YFSETQ.

The chain joins TRBV5-4 to TRBJ2-5; D remains ambiguous. The length of the CDR3 is 15 residues. V was shortened by 4 bases and J by 2 bases, with 15 bases between the two germline ends. Germline CDR1 is SGHNT and CDR2 is YYREEE (reference sequence). In DNA, the CDR3 is TGTGCCAGCAGCGACGGAACAGCCTCACAAGAGACCCAGTACTTC. Amino acids: CASSDGTASQETQYF.